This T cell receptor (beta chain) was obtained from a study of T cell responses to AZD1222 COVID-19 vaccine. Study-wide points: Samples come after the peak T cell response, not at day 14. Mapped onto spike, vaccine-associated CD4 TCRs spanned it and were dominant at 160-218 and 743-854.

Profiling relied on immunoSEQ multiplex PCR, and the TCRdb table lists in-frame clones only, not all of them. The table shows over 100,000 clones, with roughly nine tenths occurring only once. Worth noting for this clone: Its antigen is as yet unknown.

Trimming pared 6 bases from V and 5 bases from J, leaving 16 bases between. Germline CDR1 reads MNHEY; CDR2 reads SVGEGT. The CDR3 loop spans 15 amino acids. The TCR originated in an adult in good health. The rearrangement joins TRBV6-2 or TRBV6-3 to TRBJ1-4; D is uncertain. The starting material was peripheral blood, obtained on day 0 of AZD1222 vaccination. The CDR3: CASSHFLGRNEKLFF. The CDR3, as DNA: TGTGCCAGCAGCCACTTTCTTGGGCGGAATGAAAAACTGTTTTTT.